This paragraph reports one TCR beta chain. This CDR3 comprises 15 residues. The germline V and J ends were trimmed by 2 bases and 5 bases, with 15 bases remaining between them. In germline, CDR1 is SGHRS, CDR2 YFSETQ. Authors' analysis steps: Amplification of reference gene primers provided the estimated nucleated cell counts. Libraries were prepared by immunoSEQ multiplex PCR; TCRdb keeps only in-frame clonotypes and omits some of them. Clone size and the V and J calls come from that table; the DNA yielded D and trimming. The table has about 250,000 clones, about nine tenths seen once. This specimen comes from a study of blood T cell repertoires in COVID-19. Study details: Some COVID-19 samples were acute and others convalescent; all came from the United States, Italy and Spain.

Enrolled during active infection, Seattle patients were then followed longitudinally. Input material: peripheral blood. The receptor comes from a man younger than 40 with COVID-19, enrolled during active disease. This chain connects TRBV5-1 to TRBJ2-3; D is unresolved. The CDR3 protein is CASSFGFPPIDTQYF. CDR3 bases: TGCGCCAGCAGCTTTGGCTTTCCCCCCATAGATACGCAGTATTTT.